This TCR beta chain was identified in a study of T cell responses to AZD1222 COVID-19 vaccine. Study results and limitations: Two AZD1222 administrations were followed by greater Spike-specific TCR breadth and depth. At study baseline, merely six AZD1222 recipients were seropositive.

As concerns this clone: The target antigen is unknown.

The CDR3 loop spans 16 amino acids. Germline lookup yields CDR1 SGHRS and CDR2 YFSETQ. V lost 0 bases and J 0 bases, leaving 12 bases between the germline ends. Using immunoSEQ multiplex PCR, the repertoire was profiled, and TCRdb retains in-frame clones only, with some absent. The sample lists approximately 100,000 clones; around 95% were seen once. The origin of this receptor is an adult in good health. The chain joins TRBV5-1 to TRBJ1-1, with D possibly matching TRBD1 (5 bases). Material: peripheral blood, obtained on day 0 of AZD1222 vaccination. The CDR3 DNA is TGCGCCAGCAGCTTGGTAATGGGACCAGTGAACACTGAAGCTTTCTTT. Encoded protein: CASSLVMGPVNTEAFF.